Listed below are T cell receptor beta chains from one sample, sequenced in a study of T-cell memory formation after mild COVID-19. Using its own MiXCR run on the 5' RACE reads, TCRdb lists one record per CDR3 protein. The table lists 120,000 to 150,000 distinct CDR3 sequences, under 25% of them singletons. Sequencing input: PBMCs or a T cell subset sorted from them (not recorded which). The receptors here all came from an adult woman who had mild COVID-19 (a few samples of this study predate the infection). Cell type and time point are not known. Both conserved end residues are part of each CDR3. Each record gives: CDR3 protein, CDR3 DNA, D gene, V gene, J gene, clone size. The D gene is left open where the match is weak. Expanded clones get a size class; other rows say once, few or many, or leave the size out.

CDR3aa: CASSQDRAETQYF
CDR3nt: TGTGCCAGCAGTCAGGACAGGGCTGAGACCCAGTACTTC
d_gene: TRBD1
v_gene: TRBV12-3/TRBV12-4
j_gene: TRBJ2-5
abundance: -

CDR3aa: CASSFVGQINSNQPQHF
CDR3nt: TGTGCCAGCAGTTTCGTGGGACAGATCAATAGCAATCAGCCCCAGCATTTT
d_gene: TRBD1
v_gene: TRBV12-3/TRBV12-4
j_gene: TRBJ1-5
abundance: -

CDR3aa: CASSSLYRTLYYGYTF
CDR3nt: TGTGCCAGCAGTTCCCTTTACAGGACGCTCTACTATGGCTACACCTTC
d_gene: -
v_gene: TRBV12-3/TRBV12-4
j_gene: TRBJ1-2
abundance: few

CDR3aa: CASTLSGRTGEQYF
CDR3nt: TGTGCCAGCACCCTTAGCGGGAGGACGGGCGAGCAGTACTTC
d_gene: TRBD2
v_gene: TRBV3-1
j_gene: TRBJ2-7
abundance: -

CDR3aa: CASSLAQAGSTDTQYF
CDR3nt: TGTGCCAGCAGCTTAGCCCAAGCAGGAAGCACAGATACGCAGTATTTT
d_gene: -
v_gene: TRBV7-9
j_gene: TRBJ2-3
abundance: -

CDR3aa: CASRPPGTGYMEQYF
CDR3nt: TGTGCCAGCAGGCCACCGGGGACAGGGTATATGGAGCAGTACTTC
d_gene: TRBD1
v_gene: TRBV6-6
j_gene: TRBJ2-7
abundance: -

CDR3aa: CSARLMGQGNNEQFF
CDR3nt: TGCAGTGCTCGCCTGATGGGACAGGGGAACAATGAGCAGTTCTTC
d_gene: TRBD1
v_gene: TRBV20-1
j_gene: TRBJ2-1
abundance: -

CDR3aa: CATSRDWIESHILQETQYF
CDR3nt: TGTGCCACCAGCAGAGATTGGATTGAGTCCCACATTCTTCAAGAGACCCAGTACTTC
d_gene: -
v_gene: TRBV15
j_gene: TRBJ2-5
abundance: few

CDR3aa: CASSPKRSGLASSEQFF
CDR3nt: TGTGCCAGCAGCCCGAAAAGGTCGGGACTAGCGAGCTCTGAGCAGTTCTTC
d_gene: TRBD2
v_gene: TRBV4-2
j_gene: TRBJ2-1
abundance: -

CDR3aa: CSAILEEADYNEQFF
CDR3nt: TGCAGTGCTATACTGGAGGAGGCCGATTACAATGAGCAGTTCTTC
d_gene: -
v_gene: TRBV20-1
j_gene: TRBJ2-1
abundance: few

CDR3aa: CSARSSGEAVNTQYF
CDR3nt: TGCAGTGCTAGATCCTCGGGGGAGGCTGTCAATACGCAGTATTTT
d_gene: -
v_gene: TRBV20-1
j_gene: TRBJ2-3
abundance: few

CDR3aa: CASSFLIGRTGELFF
CDR3nt: TGTGCCAGCAGCTTTTTGATTGGACGAACCGGGGAGCTGTTTTTT
d_gene: -
v_gene: TRBV5-5
j_gene: TRBJ2-2
abundance: -

CDR3aa: CATAASGIYNEQFF
CDR3nt: TGTGCCACCGCCGCTAGCGGGATCTACAATGAGCAGTTCTTC
d_gene: TRBD2
v_gene: TRBV24-1
j_gene: TRBJ2-1
abundance: -

CDR3aa: CATPLAGGQGSYEQYF
CDR3nt: TGTGCCACCCCCCTAGCGGGAGGGCAGGGCTCCTACGAGCAGTACTTC
d_gene: TRBD2
v_gene: TRBV12-3/TRBV12-4
j_gene: TRBJ2-7
abundance: many

CDR3aa: CASSYAPGTGDNEQFF
CDR3nt: TGTGCCAGCAGTTACGCCCCCGGGACAGGCGACAATGAGCAGTTCTTC
d_gene: TRBD1
v_gene: TRBV6-5
j_gene: TRBJ2-1
abundance: many

CDR3aa: CASSWAGTSGETQYF
CDR3nt: TGTGCCAGCAGTTGGGCCGGGACTAGCGGGGAGACCCAGTACTTC
d_gene: TRBD2
v_gene: TRBV6-6
j_gene: TRBJ2-5
abundance: few

CDR3aa: CASSPQLLAGVSEQYF
CDR3nt: TGTGCCAGCAGCCCCCAACTTCTAGCGGGAGTCTCCGAGCAGTACTTC
d_gene: TRBD2
v_gene: TRBV7-9
j_gene: TRBJ2-7
abundance: few

CDR3aa: CASSHRHGEQYF
CDR3nt: TGTGCCAGCAGCCACAGACATGGCGAGCAGTACTTC
d_gene: -
v_gene: TRBV7-8
j_gene: TRBJ2-7
abundance: -

CDR3aa: CSAPDRGGFRTEAFF
CDR3nt: TGCAGTGCGCCCGACAGGGGCGGATTCCGAACTGAAGCTTTCTTT
d_gene: TRBD1
v_gene: TRBV20-1
j_gene: TRBJ1-1
abundance: -

CDR3aa: CASSLPRLAGAISAGELFF
CDR3nt: TGCGCCAGCAGCTTGCCGAGACTAGCGGGAGCGATCTCCGCCGGGGAGCTGTTTTTT
d_gene: TRBD2
v_gene: TRBV5-1
j_gene: TRBJ2-2
abundance: few

CDR3aa: CSARAGLAGETQYF
CDR3nt: TGCAGTGCTAGAGCGGGACTAGCTGGGGAGACCCAGTACTTC
d_gene: TRBD2
v_gene: TRBV20-1
j_gene: TRBJ2-5
abundance: many

CDR3aa: CSAPLAGGVTQYF
CDR3nt: TGCAGTGCTCCACTAGCGGGGGGGGTTACGCAGTATTTT
d_gene: TRBD2
v_gene: TRBV20-1
j_gene: TRBJ2-3
abundance: many

CDR3aa: CASSLVTSGPYNEQFF
CDR3nt: TGCGCCAGCAGCTTGGTAACTAGCGGGCCCTACAATGAGCAGTTCTTC
d_gene: TRBD2
v_gene: TRBV5-1
j_gene: TRBJ2-1
abundance: -

CDR3aa: CASSSGALAGVDGELFF
CDR3nt: TGTGCCAGCAGCTCAGGGGCCTTAGCGGGAGTAGACGGGGAGCTGTTTTTT
d_gene: TRBD2
v_gene: TRBV7-2
j_gene: TRBJ2-2
abundance: -

CDR3aa: CASSRIGHPEGETQYF
CDR3nt: TGTGCCAGCAGTCGCATAGGACATCCGGAAGGGGAGACCCAGTACTTC
d_gene: -
v_gene: TRBV7-9
j_gene: TRBJ2-5
abundance: many

CDR3aa: CASSLVGGTSGSRRTDTQYF
CDR3nt: TGTGCCAGCAGCTTAGTAGGCGGGACTAGCGGGAGTAGGCGCACAGATACGCAGTATTTT
d_gene: TRBD2
v_gene: TRBV7-6
j_gene: TRBJ2-3
abundance: -

CDR3aa: CASSVDYRLAGVSGEQFF
CDR3nt: TGTGCCAGCAGCGTAGACTATCGACTAGCGGGAGTAAGTGGTGAGCAGTTCTTC
d_gene: TRBD2
v_gene: TRBV9
j_gene: TRBJ2-1
abundance: few

CDR3aa: CASSAVRYYGYTF
CDR3nt: TGTGCCAGCAGTGCCGTCAGGTACTATGGCTACACCTTC
d_gene: -
v_gene: TRBV2
j_gene: TRBJ1-2
abundance: -

CDR3aa: CASSLTAGGTDTQYF
CDR3nt: TGTGCCAGCAGCTTAACGGCAGGGGGCACAGATACGCAGTATTTT
d_gene: -
v_gene: TRBV7-3
j_gene: TRBJ2-3
abundance: -

CDR3aa: CASSLVDSGLPSTDTQYF
CDR3nt: TGTGCCAGCAGCCTGGTGGATAGCGGGCTACCTAGCACAGATACGCAGTATTTT
d_gene: TRBD2
v_gene: TRBV7-8
j_gene: TRBJ2-3
abundance: -

CDR3aa: CASSLGRVPTGELFF
CDR3nt: TGTGCCAGCAGTCTTGGACGGGTACCCACCGGGGAGCTGTTTTTT
d_gene: -
v_gene: TRBV12-3/TRBV12-4
j_gene: TRBJ2-2
abundance: -

CDR3aa: CASSSRGGPTQYF
CDR3nt: TGTGCCAGCAGCTCAAGAGGGGGGCCTACGCAGTATTTT
d_gene: -
v_gene: TRBV7-2
j_gene: TRBJ2-3
abundance: once

CDR3aa: CASRGLAGRYEQYF
CDR3nt: TGTGCCAGCAGGGGACTAGCGGGACGCTACGAGCAGTACTTC
d_gene: TRBD2
v_gene: TRBV2
j_gene: TRBJ2-7
abundance: many

CDR3aa: CASGDTRTGSYGYTF
CDR3nt: TGCGCCAGTGGGGACACTAGGACAGGGTCCTATGGCTACACCTTC
d_gene: TRBD1
v_gene: TRBV5-1
j_gene: TRBJ1-2
abundance: -

CDR3aa: CASSTPPAGGKNIQYF
CDR3nt: TGTGCCAGCAGCACTCCTCCGGCAGGGGGCAAAAACATTCAGTACTTC
d_gene: TRBD1
v_gene: TRBV5-8
j_gene: TRBJ2-4
abundance: -

CDR3aa: CASSHHGGGGYNEQFF
CDR3nt: TGTGCCAGCAGCCACCACGGCGGGGGGGGCTACAATGAGCAGTTCTTC
d_gene: TRBD2
v_gene: TRBV3-1
j_gene: TRBJ2-1
abundance: -

CDR3aa: CAINRGLADTDTQYF
CDR3nt: TGTGCCATCAATCGAGGACTAGCGGACACAGATACGCAGTATTTT
d_gene: TRBD2
v_gene: TRBV10-3
j_gene: TRBJ2-3
abundance: few

CDR3aa: CASSRKGGQGGETQYF
CDR3nt: TGCGCCAGCAGCCGTAAGGGGGGGCAAGGAGGGGAGACCCAGTACTTC
d_gene: -
v_gene: TRBV4-3
j_gene: TRBJ2-5
abundance: few

CDR3aa: CASGQGSSYNEQFF
CDR3nt: TGCGCCAGCGGACAGGGGTCATCCTACAATGAGCAGTTCTTC
d_gene: TRBD1
v_gene: TRBV5-1
j_gene: TRBJ2-1
abundance: -